This is a list of T cell receptor beta chains from one sample in a study of blood T cells in healthy people across ages. Using its own MiXCR run on the 5' RACE reads, TCRdb lists one record per CDR3 protein. The table lists more than 1,000,000 distinct CDR3 sequences, 20% to 25% of them singletons. The sample also formed part of further work on T cells of mothers and their children.

The specimen sequenced was blood. Receptors were obtained from a girl aged 2 to 10 in good health. Each CDR3 is given without its conserved first and last residue.

J | V | CDR3
TRBJ1-2 | TRBV10-3 | AITSSQATLANYGYT
TRBJ1-1 | TRBV29-1 | SGEGQGMNTEAF
TRBJ2-3 | TRBV6-1 | ASSATSGGADTQY
TRBJ2-5 | TRBV4-1 | ASSPRFGETQY
TRBJ1-5 | TRBV6-6 | ASSENFNQPQH
- | TRBV6-1 | ASSDIGVRQY
TRBJ2-4 | TRBV6-5 | ASSKQTGGNIQY
TRBJ2-7 | TRBV13 | ASSLGKRYEQY
- | TRBV29-1 | SATGLGEQF
- | TRBV7-9 | ASSPTLGRVAYEQY
TRBJ1-4 | TRBV20-1 | SARNYRGYSEKLF
TRBJ2-4 | TRBV7-3 | ASSFLVGRAKNIQY
TRBJ1-1 | TRBV5-1 | ASSRGRWDTEAF
TRBJ2-3 | TRBV24-1 | ATSDLSSSGTTDTQY
- | TRBV5-1 | ASSKQDGYEQY
TRBJ2-7 | TRBV29-1 | SGGTTTSYEQY
TRBJ1-6 | TRBV19 | ASIQGGSNNSPLH
TRBJ1-6 | TRBV4-2 | ASSQDQHSPLH
TRBJ1-4 | TRBV4-2 | ASSQEGGTGGEKLF